The 9 T cell receptor beta chains below all came from one sample that was sequenced in a study of response to subunit inactivated influenza vaccine. TCRdb re-derived calls from the RT-PCR reads in MiXCR, one entry per CDR3 protein. The sample lists about 650,000 distinct CDR3 sequences; less than 15% were seen once. This material consisted of PBMCs from blood, taken about 14 days before vaccination. The source of these receptors is a man aged 45-65 years who received an inactivated influenza vaccine.

V usage is TRBV6-2 or TRBV6-3 and J usage is TRBJ2-3; the match to TRBD2 covers 10 bases. The junction had 5 bases not matched to a gene; V was cut back by 0 bases and J by 5 bases. The CDR3 is 16 residues long. Germline CDR1 and CDR2: MNHEY and SVGEGT. The CDR3 region is CASSYSGAGGQDTQYF. The CDR3 bases are TGTGCCAGCAGTTACTCAGGAGCGGGGGGGCAAGATACGCAGTATTTT.

J is TRBJ1-1 and V is TRBV3-1; D might be TRBD1 (6 bases). Per germline, CDR1 LGHDT and CDR2 YNNKEL (reference sequence). Trimming left V 2 bases short and J 1 base short, with 17 bases between. The CDR3 has 17 amino acids. For the CDR3, the DNA is TGTGCCAGCAGCCAATGGAGAGGGGGTGCGACGAACACTGAAGCTTTCTTT. Residues: CASSQWRGGATNTEAFF. Drawing the rest from reference TRBV3-1 and TRBJ1-1, the complete variable domain is DTAVSQTPKYLVTQMGNDKSIKCEQNLGHDTMYWYKQDSKKFLKIMFSYNNKELIINETVPNRFSPKSPDKAHLNLHINSLELGDSAVYFCASSQWRGGATNTEAFFGQGTRLTVV.

This clonotype appeared a few times. This rearrangement joins TRBV6-2 or TRBV6-3 to TRBJ1-2, with D unclear. Germline V gene sequence: CDR1 MNHEY, CDR2 SVGEGT. The CDR3 sequence is 13 residues long. Trimming left V 6 bases short and J 6 bases short, with 14 bases between. The CDR3 is CASRGSGVDGYTF. CDR3 nucleotide sequence: TGTGCCAGCAGGGGATCGGGTGTCGATGGCTACACCTTC.

This clonotype came up a few times. The CDR3 DNA follows: TGTGCCAGCAGCTCCGGGACTAAGCAGTACTTC. Its protein product is CASSSGTKQYF. The rearrangement uses TRBV5-6 and TRBJ2-7; 7 bases are shared with TRBD2. This CDR3 has 11 amino acids. The junction had 2 bases not matched to a gene; V was cut back by 3 bases and J by 8 bases. CDR1 and CDR2 (germline): SGHDT, YYEEEE.

CDR3 in DNA: TGTGCCACCAGCAGAGCTCCAGGGACAGAGACCCAGTACTTC. Translating it yields CATSRAPGTETQYF. The V and J genes are TRBV15 and TRBJ2-5; D is tentatively TRBD1 or TRBD2 (5 bases each). The V and J ends lost 1 base and 4 bases respectively, with 10 bases between them. CDR1 is LNHNV, CDR2 YYDKDF, per germline (reference sequence). The CDR3 totals 14 residues.

This clonotype was counted a few times. The rearrangement links TRBV7-2 to TRBJ2-7; 10 bases line up with TRBD2. The germline gives CDR1 SGHTA, CDR2 FQGNSA. With 5 bases clipped from V and 6 bases from J, the junction kept 13 bases outside the gene matches. The CDR3 length is 16 residues. The CDR3 DNA follows: TGTGCCAGCAGCCCCTATGAGCGGGAGGGCCAGCGCGAGCAGTACTTC. Its protein product is CASSPYEREGQREQYF. Looking up the rest from reference TRBV7-2 and TRBJ2-7 gives the full variable domain: GAGVSQSPSNKVTEKGKDVELRCDPISGHTALYWYRQSLGQGLEFLIYFQGNSAPDKSGLPSDRFSAERTGGSVSTLTIQRTQQEDSAVYLCASSPYEREGQREQYFGPGTRLTVT.

Ten or more counts support this clonotype. The CDR3 coding sequence is TGCGCCAGCAGCCTAAAACAGGGATCGTTGGGTGAGCAGTTCTTC. This codes for CASSLKQGSLGEQFF. The chain carries TRBV5-1 and TRBJ2-1; D is perhaps TRBD1 (6 bases). CDR3 size: 15 residues. From germline, CDR1 is SGHRS and CDR2 YFSETQ. Trimming took 4 bases from V and 9 from J, leaving 20 bases between them. The full variable domain, its missing parts supplied by reference TRBV5-1 and TRBJ2-1, is KAGVTQTPRYLIKTRGQQVTLSCSPISGHRSVSWYQQTPGQGLQFLFEYFSETQRNKGNFPGRFSGRQFSNSRSEMNVSTLELGDSALYLCASSLKQGSLGEQFFGPGTRLTVL.

This chain joins TRBV7-9 and TRBJ2-3; 7 bases are shared with TRBD2. The germline CDR1 and CDR2 sequences are SEHNR and FQNEAQ (reference sequence). V was clipped by 5 bases and J by 2 bases; unmatched bases: 10. CDR3 length equals 16 residues. The CDR3 protein is CASSGPASGDTDTQYF. CDR3 bases: TGTGCCAGCAGCGGCCCCGCTAGCGGTGACACAGATACGCAGTATTTT.

This clonotype was recorded a few times. The chain has TRBV5-5 and TRBJ2-3; D gene unclear. This CDR3 region has 14 residues. The germline V gene has CDR1 SGHKS and CDR2 YYEKEE (reference sequence). V dropped 0 bases and J dropped 5 bases, with 10 bases sitting between them. The CDR3 protein is CASSLGTGGDTQYF. Written as DNA, the CDR3 is TGTGCCAGCAGCTTGGGGACCGGCGGAGATACGCAGTATTTT.